Listed below are T cell receptor beta chains from one sample, sequenced in a study of blood T cell repertoires in COVID-19. Produced via immunoSEQ multiplex PCR; TCRdb's table is partial and in-frame only. The sample carries 95,000 to 150,000 clones, 70% to 90% recorded once. Sequenced: peripheral blood. All receptors come from a woman in her forties or fifties with active or convalescent COVID-19. Both conserved end residues are part of each CDR3. A D gene is named only where the DNA matches it firmly. Not all rows give a size; the values are once, few, many and, for expanded clones, a class.

clone size: .
D gene: TRBD1
CDR3 length: 12
J gene: TRBJ2-7
V gene: TRBV5-6
CDR3 protein: CASSFTGGEQYF
CDR3 DNA: TGTGCCAGCAGCTTCACAGGGGGAGAGCAGTACTTC

clone size: .
D gene: TRBD1
CDR3 length: 14
J gene: TRBJ2-5
V gene: TRBV29-1
CDR3 protein: CSVDRAGGQETQYF
CDR3 DNA: TGCAGCGTTGATCGCGCAGGGGGCCAAGAGACCCAGTACTTC

clone size: .
D gene: .
CDR3 length: 16
J gene: TRBJ2-3
V gene: TRBV5-4
CDR3 protein: CASSFSRGARTDTQYF
CDR3 DNA: TGTGCCAGCAGCTTTTCCAGGGGGGCTCGAACAGATACGCAGTATTTT

clone size: .
D gene: .
CDR3 length: 17
J gene: TRBJ2-7
V gene: TRBV2
CDR3 protein: CASSVMGGPPSSYEQYF
CDR3 DNA: TGTGCCAGCAGTGTTATGGGGGGACCTCCTAGCTCCTACGAGCAGTACTTC

clone size: .
D gene: TRBD1
CDR3 length: 13
J gene: TRBJ1-2
V gene: TRBV27
CDR3 protein: CASSLEGQDGYTF
CDR3 DNA: TGTGCCAGCAGTTTAGAGGGACAGGATGGCTACACCTTC

clone size: .
D gene: TRBD2
CDR3 length: 12
J gene: TRBJ2-7
V gene: TRBV19
CDR3 protein: CASKRASGEQYF
CDR3 DNA: TGTGCCAGTAAAAGGGCTAGCGGAGAGCAGTACTTC

clone size: .
D gene: .
CDR3 length: 14
J gene: TRBJ1-2
V gene: TRBV6-6
CDR3 protein: CASSYRGGVDGYTF
CDR3 DNA: TGTGCCAGCAGTTACCGGGGGGGAGTGGACGGCTACACCTTC

clone size: .
D gene: .
CDR3 length: 14
J gene: TRBJ1-1
V gene: TRBV2
CDR3 protein: CASRPEAGGPEAFF
CDR3 DNA: TGTGCCAGCAGGCCGGAGGCGGGGGGCCCTGAAGCTTTCTTT

clone size: few
D gene: TRBD2
CDR3 length: 16
J gene: TRBJ2-7
V gene: TRBV7-9
CDR3 protein: CASSLGAGGPSDEQYF
CDR3 DNA: TGTGCCAGCAGCTTAGGAGCGGGAGGGCCATCGGACGAGCAGTACTTC

clone size: .
D gene: .
CDR3 length: 13
J gene: TRBJ2-5
V gene: TRBV29-1
CDR3 protein: CSVDYTSQETQYF
CDR3 DNA: TGCAGCGTTGATTACACATCACAAGAGACCCAGTACTTC

clone size: .
D gene: TRBD2
CDR3 length: 18
J gene: TRBJ2-3
V gene: TRBV11-2
CDR3 protein: CASSLGFLAGALTDTQYF
CDR3 DNA: TGTGCCAGCAGCTTAGGATTTTTAGCGGGAGCCCTAACAGATACGCAGTATTTT

clone size: once
D gene: .
CDR3 length: 17
J gene: TRBJ1-6
V gene: TRBV15
CDR3 protein: CATSRDSWTATNSPLHF
CDR3 DNA: TGTGCCACCAGCAGAGATAGCTGGACAGCTACCAATTCACCCCTCCACTTT

clone size: .
D gene: TRBD1
CDR3 length: 15
J gene: TRBJ2-4
V gene: TRBV19
CDR3 protein: CASKRGQGVKNIQYF
CDR3 DNA: TGTGCCAGTAAAAGGGGACAGGGGGTAAAAAACATTCAGTACTTC

clone size: .
D gene: TRBD1
CDR3 length: 16
J gene: TRBJ2-7
V gene: TRBV9
CDR3 protein: CASSASPGQGIYEQYF
CDR3 DNA: TGTGCCAGCAGCGCATCTCCGGGACAGGGAATCTACGAGCAGTACTTC

clone size: .
D gene: TRBD2
CDR3 length: 16
J gene: TRBJ2-2
V gene: TRBV9
CDR3 protein: CASSVASGGLTGELFF
CDR3 DNA: TGTGCCAGCAGCGTAGCGTCGGGAGGTTTAACCGGGGAGCTGTTTTTT

clone size: few
D gene: .
CDR3 length: 17
J gene: TRBJ1-5
V gene: TRBV6-1
CDR3 protein: CASSETEPLYSNQPQHF
CDR3 DNA: TGTGCCAGCAGTGAGACAGAGCCCCTGTATAGCAATCAGCCCCAGCATTTT

clone size: few
D gene: .
CDR3 length: 14
J gene: TRBJ2-2
V gene: TRBV7-3
CDR3 protein: CASRSRRDTGELFF
CDR3 DNA: TGTGCCAGCAGATCTCGTCGGGACACCGGGGAGCTGTTTTTT

clone size: .
D gene: .
CDR3 length: 14
J gene: TRBJ1-2
V gene: TRBV27
CDR3 protein: CASSYEGGWGGYTF
CDR3 DNA: TGTGCCAGCAGTTACGAGGGCGGCTGGGGTGGCTACACCTTC

clone size: .
D gene: .
CDR3 length: 15
J gene: TRBJ2-7
V gene: TRBV27
CDR3 protein: CASSPYPTRTYEQYF
CDR3 DNA: TGTGCCAGCAGTCCCTACCCGACAAGAACCTACGAGCAGTACTTC

clone size: .
D gene: .
CDR3 length: 13
J gene: TRBJ1-6
V gene: TRBV2
CDR3 protein: CASSEAPGGQLHF
CDR3 DNA: TGTGCCAGCAGTGAAGCCCCGGGAGGCCAACTCCACTTT

clone size: .
D gene: TRBD2
CDR3 length: 18
J gene: TRBJ2-2
V gene: TRBV4-1
CDR3 protein: CASSQDINMGGLTGELFF
CDR3 DNA: TGCGCCAGCAGCCAAGATATCAATATGGGGGGGTTAACCGGGGAGCTGTTTTTT

clone size: .
D gene: TRBD1
CDR3 length: 14
J gene: TRBJ2-7
V gene: TRBV7-2
CDR3 protein: CASSQRTGVNEQYF
CDR3 DNA: TGTGCCAGCAGCCAAAGGACAGGGGTTAACGAGCAGTACTTC

clone size: .
D gene: TRBD2
CDR3 length: 15
J gene: TRBJ2-1
V gene: TRBV6-4
CDR3 protein: CASRGGPSGKYEQFF
CDR3 DNA: TGTGCCAGCAGAGGTGGGCCTAGCGGGAAATATGAGCAGTTCTTC

clone size: .
D gene: .
CDR3 length: 16
J gene: TRBJ1-2
V gene: TRBV30
CDR3 protein: CAWSPLEAPGGYGYTF
CDR3 DNA: TGTGCCTGGAGTCCTTTAGAGGCCCCAGGAGGCTATGGCTACACCTTC

clone size: .
D gene: .
CDR3 length: 13
J gene: TRBJ2-7
V gene: TRBV7-2
CDR3 protein: CASRTSRGYEQYF
CDR3 DNA: TGTGCCAGCAGAACAAGTAGGGGATACGAGCAGTACTTC

clone size: once
D gene: .
CDR3 length: 12
J gene: TRBJ2-7
V gene: TRBV5-5
CDR3 protein: CASSSTPYEQYF
CDR3 DNA: TGTGCCAGCAGCTCGACACCCTACGAGCAGTACTTC

clone size: .
D gene: TRBD2
CDR3 length: 17
J gene: TRBJ2-2
V gene: TRBV4-2
CDR3 protein: CASSQGGAGVGTGELFF
CDR3 DNA: TGTGCCAGCAGCCAAGGGGGTGCGGGAGTGGGCACCGGGGAGCTGTTTTTT

clone size: .
D gene: TRBD2
CDR3 length: 14
J gene: TRBJ2-1
V gene: TRBV7-3
CDR3 protein: CASSAGTSDLEQFF
CDR3 DNA: TGTGCCAGCAGCGCCGGGACTAGCGACCTTGAGCAGTTCTTC

clone size: .
D gene: TRBD1
CDR3 length: 15
J gene: TRBJ1-6
V gene: TRBV10-3
CDR3 protein: CAISGTGQGQTPLHF
CDR3 DNA: TGTGCCATCAGTGGGACAGGCCAGGGCCAGACACCCCTCCACTTT

clone size: .
D gene: .
CDR3 length: 13
J gene: TRBJ2-5
V gene: TRBV3-1/TRBV3-2
CDR3 protein: CASSQDRGETQYF
CDR3 DNA: TGTGCCAGCAGCCAAGATAGGGGGGAGACCCAGTACTTC

clone size: .
D gene: TRBD1
CDR3 length: 15
J gene: TRBJ1-5
V gene: TRBV7-2
CDR3 protein: CASSLRGLSNQPQHF
CDR3 DNA: TGTGCCAGCAGCTTAAGGGGGCTTAGCAATCAGCCCCAGCATTTT

clone size: .
D gene: TRBD1
CDR3 length: 15
J gene: TRBJ2-2
V gene: TRBV7-9
CDR3 protein: CASSPARGYTGELFF
CDR3 DNA: TGTGCCAGCAGCCCCGCCAGGGGGTACACCGGGGAGCTGTTTTTT

clone size: .
D gene: TRBD2
CDR3 length: 15
J gene: TRBJ2-3
V gene: TRBV9
CDR3 protein: CASSYGGLAKDTQYF
CDR3 DNA: TGTGCCAGCAGCTACGGGGGACTAGCAAAGGATACGCAGTATTTT

clone size: .
D gene: .
CDR3 length: 13
J gene: TRBJ2-7
V gene: TRBV5-8
CDR3 protein: CASRYRSTYEQYF
CDR3 DNA: TGTGCCAGCAGGTACAGGTCGACCTACGAGCAGTACTTC

clone size: .
D gene: TRBD1
CDR3 length: 14
J gene: TRBJ2-3
V gene: TRBV9
CDR3 protein: CASSKGAGTDTQYF
CDR3 DNA: TGTGCCAGCAGTAAGGGGGCCGGCACAGATACGCAGTATTTT

clone size: once
D gene: .
CDR3 length: 16
J gene: TRBJ2-1
V gene: TRBV5-6
CDR3 protein: CASRFLSGTLYNEQFF
CDR3 DNA: TGTGCCAGCCGATTTTTGTCCGGGACACTTTACAATGAGCAGTTCTTC

clone size: .
D gene: .
CDR3 length: 13
J gene: TRBJ2-5
V gene: TRBV12-3/TRBV12-4
CDR3 protein: CASSLTSRETQYF
CDR3 DNA: TGTGCCAGCAGTTTAACTAGCAGAGAGACCCAGTACTTC

clone size: .
D gene: TRBD1
CDR3 length: 15
J gene: TRBJ1-4
V gene: TRBV28
CDR3 protein: CASSPAGGVNEKLFF
CDR3 DNA: TGTGCCAGCAGTCCAGCAGGGGGTGTTAATGAAAAACTGTTTTTT

clone size: .
D gene: .
CDR3 length: 19
J gene: TRBJ2-1
V gene: TRBV7-9
CDR3 protein: CASSLEYLGSGSTYNEQFF
CDR3 DNA: TGTGCCAGCAGCTTAGAGTATTTGGGGAGCGGGTCCACCTACAATGAGCAGTTCTTC

clone size: .
D gene: TRBD1
CDR3 length: 18
J gene: TRBJ1-1
V gene: TRBV6-2/TRBV6-3
CDR3 protein: CASSYSPDRVGMNTEAFF
CDR3 DNA: TGTGCCAGCAGTTACTCGCCAGACAGGGTCGGTATGAACACTGAAGCTTTCTTT

clone size: .
D gene: .
CDR3 length: 12
J gene: TRBJ2-1
V gene: TRBV24-1
CDR3 protein: CATGEGGHEQFF
CDR3 DNA: TGTGCCACTGGGGAAGGCGGGCATGAGCAGTTCTTC

clone size: .
D gene: TRBD2
CDR3 length: 20
J gene: TRBJ2-3
V gene: TRBV7-3
CDR3 protein: CASSLRRVSTSGRYEDTQYF
CDR3 DNA: TGTGCCAGCAGCTTAAGGCGGGTCTCTACTAGCGGGAGATATGAAGATACGCAGTATTTT

clone size: .
D gene: .
CDR3 length: 16
J gene: TRBJ2-3
V gene: TRBV2
CDR3 protein: CASRKDRLGGIDTQYF
CDR3 DNA: TGTGCCAGCAGAAAAGACAGGTTAGGCGGTATTGATACGCAGTATTTT

clone size: .
D gene: .
CDR3 length: 13
J gene: TRBJ1-2
V gene: TRBV19
CDR3 protein: CASSPLTGAGYTF
CDR3 DNA: TGTGCCAGTAGTCCCCTGACAGGAGCCGGCTACACCTTC

clone size: .
D gene: .
CDR3 length: 16
J gene: TRBJ2-1
V gene: TRBV14
CDR3 protein: CASSAADSHSYNEQFF
CDR3 DNA: TGTGCCAGCAGCGCAGCAGACAGCCACTCCTACAATGAGCAGTTCTTC

clone size: .
D gene: TRBD1
CDR3 length: 14
J gene: TRBJ1-1
V gene: TRBV4-3
CDR3 protein: CASSQRTGYTEAFF
CDR3 DNA: TGCGCCAGCAGCCAAAGGACAGGGTACACTGAAGCTTTCTTT

clone size: .
D gene: .
CDR3 length: 15
J gene: TRBJ1-5
V gene: TRBV28
CDR3 protein: CASSNRAFLDQPQHF
CDR3 DNA: TGTGCCAGCAGTAACAGGGCTTTCTTGGATCAGCCCCAGCATTTT

clone size: .
D gene: .
CDR3 length: 11
J gene: TRBJ2-1
V gene: TRBV12-3/TRBV12-4
CDR3 protein: CASSSSNEQFF
CDR3 DNA: TGTGCCAGCAGTTCGAGCAATGAGCAGTTCTTC

clone size: .
D gene: .
CDR3 length: 13
J gene: TRBJ1-1
V gene: TRBV5-6
CDR3 protein: CASSSDSNTEAFF
CDR3 DNA: TGTGCCAGCAGCTCGGACAGCAACACTGAAGCTTTCTTT

clone size: .
D gene: TRBD2
CDR3 length: 17
J gene: TRBJ2-1
V gene: TRBV4-2
CDR3 protein: CASSHPPSGGDHNEQFF
CDR3 DNA: TGTGCCAGCAGCCACCCCCCTAGCGGGGGAGACCACAATGAGCAGTTCTTC

clone size: once
D gene: .
CDR3 length: 15
J gene: TRBJ1-2
V gene: TRBV18
CDR3 protein: CASSPVEESSRGYTF
CDR3 DNA: TGTGCCAGCTCACCGGTCGAGGAATCTTCGAGAGGCTACACCTTC

clone size: .
D gene: .
CDR3 length: 13
J gene: TRBJ2-1
V gene: TRBV30
CDR3 protein: CAWSQGRYNEQFF
CDR3 DNA: TGTGCCTGGAGCCAGGGGCGATACAATGAGCAGTTCTTC

clone size: once
D gene: TRBD2
CDR3 length: 17
J gene: TRBJ2-7
V gene: TRBV7-9
CDR3 protein: CASSSSLAGGFKDEQYF
CDR3 DNA: TGTGCCAGCAGCTCTAGTCTAGCGGGAGGCTTTAAGGACGAGCAGTACTTC

clone size: .
D gene: TRBD1
CDR3 length: 13
J gene: TRBJ2-7
V gene: TRBV6-5
CDR3 protein: CASSLGQGNEQYF
CDR3 DNA: TGTGCCAGCAGTTTGGGACAGGGAAACGAGCAGTACTTC

clone size: once
D gene: TRBD1
CDR3 length: 15
J gene: TRBJ2-4
V gene: TRBV28
CDR3 protein: CASSASGTGGDIQYF
CDR3 DNA: TGTGCCAGCAGTGCGTCCGGGACAGGGGGGGACATTCAGTACTTC

clone size: .
D gene: .
CDR3 length: 14
J gene: TRBJ2-7
V gene: TRBV3-1/TRBV3-2
CDR3 protein: CASRPSQQAYEQYF
CDR3 DNA: TGTGCCAGCAGGCCAAGTCAACAAGCCTACGAGCAGTACTTC

clone size: .
D gene: TRBD2
CDR3 length: 17
J gene: TRBJ2-3
V gene: TRBV27
CDR3 protein: CASRHDSAGGPLDTQYF
CDR3 DNA: TGTGCCAGCAGGCACGATTCGGCGGGAGGGCCCCTCGATACGCAGTATTTT